The clone carrying this T cell receptor beta chain was observed a few times. The sample comes from a study of early T cells in non-severe SARS-CoV-2 infection. TCRdb redid the calling of the 5' RACE reads with MiXCR, one entry per CDR3 protein. The profile shows fewer than 55,000 distinct CDR3 sequences, about 11% of them singletons. Trimming took 2 bases from V and 5 from J, leaving 4 bases between them. The CDR3 has 11 amino acids. The V gene's germline CDR1 is MNHEY and CDR2 SVGEGT. The V gene is TRBV6-2 or TRBV6-3, the J gene TRBJ2-7; the D is unclear. Sequenced sample: whole blood. The origin of this receptor is an adult who was a healthcare worker with PCR-confirmed SARS-CoV-2 infection or an uninfected control (not recorded which). The chain's CDR3 is CASSYGHEQYF. In DNA form, the CDR3 reads TGTGCCAGCAGTTACGGGCACGAGCAGTACTTC.